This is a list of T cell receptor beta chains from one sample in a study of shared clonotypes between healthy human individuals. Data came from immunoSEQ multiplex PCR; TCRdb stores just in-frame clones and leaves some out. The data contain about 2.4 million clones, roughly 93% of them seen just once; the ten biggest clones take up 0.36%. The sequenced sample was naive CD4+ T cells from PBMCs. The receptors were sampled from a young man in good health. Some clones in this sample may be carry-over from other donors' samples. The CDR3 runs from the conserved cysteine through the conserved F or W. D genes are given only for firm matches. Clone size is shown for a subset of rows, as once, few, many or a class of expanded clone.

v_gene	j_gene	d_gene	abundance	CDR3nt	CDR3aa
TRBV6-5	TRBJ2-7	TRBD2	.	TGTGCCAGCAGAGAGCGGGGCCTCTCCTACGAGCAGTACTTC	CASRERGLSYEQYF
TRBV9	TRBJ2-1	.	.	TGTGCCAGCAGCGTAAATTCTGTCGGGAGCTCCTACAATGAGCAGTTCTTC	CASSVNSVGSSYNEQFF
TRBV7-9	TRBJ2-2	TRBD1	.	TGTGCCACTCAGGGGGCGCAGAACACCGGGGAGCTGTTTTTT	CATQGAQNTGELFF
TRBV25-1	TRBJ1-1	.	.	TGTGCCAGCAGTGCAGTGTCTGAAGCTTTCTTT	CASSAVSEAFF
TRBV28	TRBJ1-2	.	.	TGTGCCAGCAGTACGGGGCAGGCCACCTATGGCTACACCTTC	CASSTGQATYGYTF
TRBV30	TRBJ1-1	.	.	TGTGCCTGGAGTGTAAGAGAGGAAGCTTTCTTT	CAWSVREEAFF
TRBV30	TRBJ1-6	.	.	TGTGCCTGGGGGACCCCCTATAATTCACCCCTCCACTTT	CAWGTPYNSPLHF
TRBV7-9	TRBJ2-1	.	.	TGTGCCAGCAGCATCTTTGGGGGTGAGCAGTTCTTC	CASSIFGGEQFF
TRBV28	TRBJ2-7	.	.	TGTGCCAGCAGGGGGATCTCCGGCTACGAGCAGTACTTC	CASRGISGYEQYF
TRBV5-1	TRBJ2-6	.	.	TGCGCCAGCAGCTTGCCGGAGTCTGGGGCCAACGTCCTGACTTTC	CASSLPESGANVLTF
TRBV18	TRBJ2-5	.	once	TGTGCCAGCTCACCTAAGCGCACTGAAGAGACCCAGTACTTC	CASSPKRTEETQYF
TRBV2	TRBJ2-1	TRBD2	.	TGTGCCAGCAGGCAGGAGCGACTAGCGGGAGAGAATGAGCAGTTCTTC	CASRQERLAGENEQFF
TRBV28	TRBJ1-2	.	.	TGTGCCAGCAGTTTAATGTTCCCCAGGGCAGCCGACCTAGGCCCTAACTATGGCTACACCTTC	CASSLMFPRAADLGPNYGYTF
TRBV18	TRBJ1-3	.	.	TGTGCCAGCTCACCATGGGCAGAGGGAAACACCATATATTTT	CASSPWAEGNTIYF
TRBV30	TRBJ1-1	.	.	TGTGCCTGGAGTGTGGGTTGGGGAGGGAGTACTGAAGCTTTCTTT	CAWSVGWGGSTEAFF
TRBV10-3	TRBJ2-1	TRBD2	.	TGTGCCACCGGGGGGACTACCAACAATGAGCAGTTCTTC	CATGGTTNNEQFF
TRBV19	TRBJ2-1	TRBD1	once	TGTGCCAGTAGTGACAGGGGTCGGAGGTACAATGAGCAGTTCTTC	CASSDRGRRYNEQFF
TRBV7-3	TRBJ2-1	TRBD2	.	TGTGCCAGCAGTCGGACTAGCGGGAGCTACAATGAGCAGTTCTTC	CASSRTSGSYNEQFF
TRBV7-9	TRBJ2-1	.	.	TGTGCCAGCAGCTTAGTTCGGGTCAGCTTGGATGAGCAGTTCTTC	CASSLVRVSLDEQFF
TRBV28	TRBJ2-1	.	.	TGTGCCAGCAGTTTGTCCAGCTCTAAGGTCAATGAGCAGTTCTTC	CASSLSSSKVNEQFF
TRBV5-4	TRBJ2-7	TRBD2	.	TGTGCCAGCAGCGGAACCGGGACTAGCGGCTACGAGCAGTACTTC	CASSGTGTSGYEQYF
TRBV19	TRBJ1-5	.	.	TGTGCCAGTAGTATTGGCCCACCTAGTCATCAGCCCCAGCATTTT	CASSIGPPSHQPQHF
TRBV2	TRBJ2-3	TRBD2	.	TGTGCCAGCAGTGAACGGGGGGGAGACACAGATACGCAGTATTTT	CASSERGGDTDTQYF
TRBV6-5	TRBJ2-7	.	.	TGTGCCAGCAGTTACCGTGGGGGCGCGTACGAGCAGTACTTC	CASSYRGGAYEQYF
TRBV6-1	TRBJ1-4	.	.	TGTGCCAGCAGTGAAGTATACGCAACTAATGAAAAACTGTTTTTT	CASSEVYATNEKLFF
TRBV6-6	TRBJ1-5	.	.	TGTGCCAGCAGTTACTCGAGCGGAGAAAATCAGCCCCAGCATTTT	CASSYSSGENQPQHF
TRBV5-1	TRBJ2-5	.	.	TGCGCCAGCAGCCCGAACCAGGAGACCCAGTACTTC	CASSPNQETQYF
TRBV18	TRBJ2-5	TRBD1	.	TGTGCCAGCTCATCCCGTCTAGGGGGCGCTGCCGAAGAGACCCAGTACTTC	CASSSRLGGAAEETQYF
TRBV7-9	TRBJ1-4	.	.	TGTGCCAGCAGCTTTTACAGGCCGCGAGGTGAAAAACTGTTTTTT	CASSFYRPRGEKLFF
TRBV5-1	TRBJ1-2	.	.	TGCGCCAGCAGCTTGGCCGGTCAGGGTGGTAGCGGCTACACCTTC	CASSLAGQGGSGYTF
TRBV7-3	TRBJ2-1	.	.	TGTGCCAGCAGCTACGCCGGGACAATAGGCTCCTACAATGAGCAGTTCTTC	CASSYAGTIGSYNEQFF
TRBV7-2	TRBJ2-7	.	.	TGTGCCAGCAGCTCCCACAGGGTTGGCGAGCAGTACTTC	CASSSHRVGEQYF
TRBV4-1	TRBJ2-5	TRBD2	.	TGCGCCAGCAGCCACCGTAGCGGGAGGGCCGGAGAGACCCAGTACTTC	CASSHRSGRAGETQYF
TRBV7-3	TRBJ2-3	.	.	TGTGCCAGCAGCCCTAGCTTAGGGAGGACAGATACGCAGTATTTT	CASSPSLGRTDTQYF
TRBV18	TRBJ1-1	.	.	TGTGCCAGCTCACTTACAGTGAACACTGAAGCTTTCTTT	CASSLTVNTEAFF
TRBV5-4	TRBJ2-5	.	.	TGTGCCAGCAGCTTCAGGGGGGGGGAGACCCAGTACTTC	CASSFRGGETQYF
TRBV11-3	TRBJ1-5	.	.	TGTGCCAGCAGCTTAGTAGGTGATCAGCCCCAGCATTTT	CASSLVGDQPQHF
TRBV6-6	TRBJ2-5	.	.	TGTGCCAGCAGCCTGCCCCGGGAGACCCAGTACTTC	CASSLPRETQYF
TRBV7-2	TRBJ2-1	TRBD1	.	TGTGCCAGCAGCTTAGTAGGGACAGTTAGTCGTGATGAGCAGTTCTTC	CASSLVGTVSRDEQFF
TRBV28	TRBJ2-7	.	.	TGTGCCAGCAGAGCCCCGGGAAGCGGGTACGAGCAGTACTTC	CASRAPGSGYEQYF
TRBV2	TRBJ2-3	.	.	TGTGCCGGGGGGGCCGGCACAGATACGCAGTATTTT	CAGGAGTDTQYF
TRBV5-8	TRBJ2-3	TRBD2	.	TGTGCCAGCAGCCCGGGGACTAGCGGACGAACAGATACGCAGTATTTT	CASSPGTSGRTDTQYF
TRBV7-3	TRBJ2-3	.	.	TGTGCCAGCAGCTTTGGTGGGGATTCAGATACGCAGTATTTT	CASSFGGDSDTQYF
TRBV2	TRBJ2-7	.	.	TGTGCCAGCAGCGCGGCTAGGGATTACGAGCAGTACTTC	CASSAARDYEQYF
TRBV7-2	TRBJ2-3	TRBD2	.	TGTGCCAGCAGCGCGGGGGGAGATACGCAGTATTTT	CASSAGGDTQYF